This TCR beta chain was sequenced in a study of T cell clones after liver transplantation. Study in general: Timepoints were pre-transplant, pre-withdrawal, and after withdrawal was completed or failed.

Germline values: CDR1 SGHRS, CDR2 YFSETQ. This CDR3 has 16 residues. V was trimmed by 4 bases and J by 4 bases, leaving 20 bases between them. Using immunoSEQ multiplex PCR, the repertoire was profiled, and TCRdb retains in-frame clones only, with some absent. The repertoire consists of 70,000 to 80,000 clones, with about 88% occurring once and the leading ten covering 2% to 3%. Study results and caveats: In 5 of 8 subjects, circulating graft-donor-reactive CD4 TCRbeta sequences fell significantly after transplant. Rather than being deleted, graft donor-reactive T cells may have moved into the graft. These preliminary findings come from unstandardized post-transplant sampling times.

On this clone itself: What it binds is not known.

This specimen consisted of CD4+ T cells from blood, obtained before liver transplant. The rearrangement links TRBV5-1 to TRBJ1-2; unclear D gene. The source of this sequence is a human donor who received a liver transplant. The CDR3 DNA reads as TGCGCCAGCAGCCCTCTTGGTGGGCCGTTATCCTATGGCTACACCTTC. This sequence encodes CASSPLGGPLSYGYTF.